The clone carrying this T cell receptor (beta chain) occurred a few times. The PCR employed 60 Vbeta primers together with 13 Jbeta primers. Clones were sequenced by immunoSEQ multiplex PCR, and TCRdb holds only the in-frame ones, with some missing. Among about 130,000 clones, approximately 17% were seen once, and the ten largest hold approximately 2.6%. The data are from a study of cytomegalovirus exposure and HLA in healthy donors. CDR1 and CDR2 from the germline V gene are SGHNT and YYREEE (reference sequence). V lost 0 bases to trimming and J lost 4 bases, with 11 bases between them. This CDR3 has 16 amino acids.

This sequence was found in a female donor in good health and CMV-seropositive. The sequencing input was PBMCs. The chain joins TRBV5-4 to TRBJ2-6; D is possibly TRBD1 (6 bases). CDR3: CASSLGRTEGANVLTF. In nucleotides, the CDR3 is TGTGCCAGCAGCTTGGGCCGGACAGAAGGGGCCAACGTCCTGACTTTC.